The 26 T cell receptor beta chains given below trace back to one sample, sequenced in a study of blood T cell repertoires in COVID-19. Libraries were prepared by immunoSEQ multiplex PCR; TCRdb keeps only in-frame clonotypes and omits some of them. The sample has about 53,000 clones; around nine tenths are singletons. The specimen was peripheral blood. These TCRs come from a man aged 45 to 65 with acute or convalescent COVID-19.

CDR3 sequence reads: CASTPGGASMETQYF. The CDR3 DNA is TGTGCCAGCACCCCTGGGGGGGCGTCAATGGAGACCCAGTACTTC. The J gene is TRBJ2-5, the V gene TRBV9; TRBD2 might be the D (7 bases). V lost 6 bases and J 5 bases, leaving 20 bases between the germline ends. Germline V CDR1 and CDR2: SGDLS, YYNGEE. The CDR3 runs 15 residues.

This chain joins TRBV30 and TRBJ2-2; TRBD1 aligns across 7 bases. Per the germline V gene, CDR1 is GTSNPN and CDR2 is SVGIG (reference sequence). With 4 bases clipped from V and 5 bases from J, the junction kept 7 bases outside the gene matches. The CDR3 spans 14 residues. CDR3 in amino acids: CAWILPRGTGELFF. The DNA for the CDR3 is TGTGCCTGGATCCTCCCCAGGGGGACCGGGGAGCTGTTTTTT. The whole variable domain, filled in from reference TRBV30 and TRBJ2-2, reads SQTIHQWPATLVQPVGSPLSLECTVEGTSNPNLYWYRQAAGRGLQLLFYSVGIGQISSEVPQNLSASRPQDRQFILSSKKLLLSDSGFYLCAWILPRGTGELFFGEGSRLTVL.

The rearrangement links TRBV6-5 to TRBJ1-4; a weak D match, TRBD1 (6 bases). The germline V and J ends were trimmed by 6 bases and 15 bases, with 14 bases remaining between them. Germline CDR1 is MNHEY and CDR2 is SVGAGI. The CDR3 is 11 residues long. In nucleotides, the CDR3 is TGTGCCAGCAGCCGGGACACCGGGGTGTTTTTT. It yields the protein CASSRDTGVFF.

The chain is built from TRBV18 and TRBJ2-3, with TRBD2 matching 11 bases. V gave up 2 bases and J gave up 0 bases; unmatched junction bases: 13. This CDR3 contains 20 residues. Looked up from germline, CDR1 is KGHSH and CDR2 is LQKENI. CDR3 amino acids: CASSPYPTGTSGTSTDTQYF. The CDR3 DNA is TGTGCCAGCTCACCATACCCGACCGGGACTAGCGGAACGAGCACAGATACGCAGTATTTT.

This chain uses TRBV6-5 with TRBJ2-3; possible D gene TRBD2, 5 bases. Germline lookup yields CDR1 MNHEY and CDR2 SVGAGI. V was shortened by 6 bases and J by 5 bases, with 18 bases between the two germline ends. There are 15 residues in the CDR3. CDR3 in amino acids: CASRQPMSGVDTQYF. DNA for the CDR3: TGTGCCAGCAGACAACCGATGAGCGGTGTAGATACGCAGTATTTT.

The genes are TRBV5-4 and TRBJ2-2; 9 nucleotides agree with TRBD2. In germline, CDR1 is SGHNT, CDR2 YYREEE (reference sequence). This CDR3 contains 16 residues. The trim removed 6 bases at V and 7 bases at J, leaving 13 bases unmatched. The CDR3 DNA follows: TGTGCCAGCACCCGGTACCTAGCGGGATCCGTCGGGGAGCTGTTTTTT. The encoded protein is CASTRYLAGSVGELFF. Combining the CDR3 with reference TRBV5-4 and TRBJ2-2 gives the whole variable domain ETGVTQSPTHLIKTRGQQVTLRCSSQSGHNTVSWYQQALGQGPQFIFQYYREEENGRGNFPPRFSGLQFPNYSSELNVNALELDDSALYLCASTRYLAGSVGELFFGEGSRLTVL.

V usage is TRBV28 and J usage is TRBJ2-3; TRBD2 matches at 8 bases. J gave up 5 bases and V 7 bases, and 11 bases lay outside the gene matches. Looked up from germline, CDR1 is MDHEN and CDR2 is SYDVKM. The CDR3 covers 15 residues. CDR3 loop: CASKGAGVTIDTQYF. DNA for the CDR3: TGTGCCAGCAAGGGAGCGGGAGTTACGATAGATACGCAGTATTTT.

This sequence joins TRBV11-2 and TRBJ1-5; D unresolved. This CDR3 spans 15 amino acids. In germline, CDR1 is SGHAT, CDR2 FQNNGV. Trimming cost V 0 bases and J 4 bases, with 10 bases left between them. In nucleotides, the CDR3 is TGTGCCAGCAGCTTAGATTATGCAGGAAATCAGCCCCAGCATTTT. Its protein product is CASSLDYAGNQPQHF.

This clone has just one count. This chain uses TRBV5-1 with TRBJ1-4, with a tentative D call TRBD1 (6 bases). The CDR3 loop spans 14 amino acids. Germline-derived CDR1 and CDR2 are SGHRS and YFSETQ. V shed 4 bases and J shed 0 bases, with 7 bases lying between them. The CDR3 DNA is TGCGCCAGCAGCCGGACAGCAACTAATGAAAAACTGTTTTTT. It codes for CASSRTATNEKLFF.

This clone was observed a single time. The V call is TRBV9, the J call TRBJ2-3, with D possibly TRBD2 on 6 matching bases. V was pared by 3 bases and J by 5 bases, with 22 bases between. Germline V gives CDR1 SGDLS, CDR2 YYNGEE. The CDR3 spans 17 residues. For the CDR3, the DNA is TGTGCCAGCAGCGCTAACCCTCTAGCGCCGGTGGGAGATACGCAGTATTTT. This gives the protein CASSANPLAPVGDTQYF.

The V gene is TRBV11-2, the J gene TRBJ2-7, with D possibly TRBD2 on 6 matching bases. The ends were cut back, 1 base at V and 0 bases at J, with 10 bases in the middle. The CDR3 has 15 residues. Germline CDR1 SGHAT, CDR2 FQNNGV. Written as DNA, the CDR3 is TGTGCCAGCAGCTTAGGACGGGGGTCCTCCTACGAGCAGTACTTC. It codes for CASSLGRGSSYEQYF.

V is TRBV21-1 and J is TRBJ2-7; the table names TRBD2, a call not compared with the DNA. TRBV21-1 is classified as a pseudogene. This CDR3 is built from 16 residues. For the CDR3, the DNA is TGTGCCAGCAGCAAAGCGCCTGAGCGGGGTTGGTACGAGCAGTACTTC. It yields the protein CASSKAPERGWYEQYF.

The rearrangement uses TRBV5-1 and TRBJ2-3; 10 bases match TRBD1. The length of the CDR3 is 16 residues. After removal of 4 bases from V and 1 base from J, the junction contained 6 bases not matched to a gene. Looked up from germline, CDR1 is SGHRS and CDR2 is YFSETQ. The CDR3 bases are TGCGCCAGCAGCGCAGGACAGGGGGGTGGCACAGATACGCAGTATTTT. Translated, it gives CASSAGQGGGTDTQYF.

The chain recombines TRBV7-8 with TRBJ1-1, with a possible D match to TRBD1 (5 bases). From germline, CDR1 is SGHVS and CDR2 FQNEAQ. CDR3 length: 14 amino acids. With 5 bases removed from V and 6 bases from J, the gap between germline ends came to 16 bases. In nucleotides, the CDR3 is TGTGCCAGCAGCCTATTCCAGGGCCTGGCTGAAGCTTTCTTT. Translation: CASSLFQGLAEAFF.

The chain links TRBV6-5 to TRBJ2-3; TRBD1 matches at 8 bases. Germline lookup yields CDR1 MNHEY and CDR2 SVGAGI. The CDR3 totals 14 residues. With 8 bases clipped from V and 2 bases from J, the junction kept 6 bases outside the gene matches. The CDR3 region is CASPGQGDTDTQYF. CDR3 DNA: TGTGCCAGCCCTGGACAGGGTGACACAGATACGCAGTATTTT.

This sequence joins TRBV11-3 and TRBJ1-1; D is undetermined. In germline, CDR1 is SGHNT, CDR2 YENEEA. V dropped 1 base and J dropped 5 bases, with 20 bases sitting between them. The CDR3 has 17 amino acids. CDR3 DNA sequence: TGTGCCAGCAGCTTAGGAGGGTGGGTGGCTCGTTATACTGAAGCTTTCTTT. It codes for CASSLGGWVARYTEAFF.

The J gene is TRBJ2-5, the V gene TRBV15; D might be TRBD2 (6 bases). The CDR3 covers 15 residues. Trimming shortened V by 3 bases and J by 5 bases, and 16 bases separated the two germline ends. Germline V lookup: CDR1 LNHNV, CDR2 YYDKDF (reference sequence). CDR3 protein: CATSSDGSAGETQYF. In nucleotides, the CDR3 is TGTGCCACCAGCAGTGACGGGAGTGCGGGCGAGACCCAGTACTTC.

The rearrangement links TRBV24-1 to TRBJ1-1, with D uncertain. This CDR3 contains 13 residues. CDR1 and CDR2 (germline): KGHDR, SFDVKD. Between the trimmed V and J ends, which lost 5 bases and 3 bases, there was a span of 9 bases. In DNA, the CDR3 is TGTGCCACCAGTGCATCGGGTCACACTGAAGCTTTCTTT. This codes for CATSASGHTEAFF.

The genes are TRBV7-6 and TRBJ1-3; 8 bases map to TRBD1. The V gene's germline CDR1 is SGHVS and CDR2 FNYEAQ. CDR3 length: 15 residues. J lost 1 base, V lost 5 bases, and 4 bases had no gene match. CDR3 sequence (DNA): TGTGCCAGCAGCACAAGGACAGGGTCTGGAAACACCATATATTTT. Translating it yields CASSTRTGSGNTIYF.

The gene calls are TRBV9 and TRBJ2-2; the match to TRBD1 covers 9 bases. Per germline, CDR1 SGDLS and CDR2 YYNGEE. V lost 1 base, J lost 5 bases, and 9 bases stayed unmatched. The length of the CDR3 is 17 residues. The CDR3 DNA reads as TGTGCCAGCAGCGTAACTCTGGGACAGGGTTTAACCGGGGAGCTGTTTTTT. It specifies CASSVTLGQGLTGELFF.

J is TRBJ2-3 and V is TRBV3-1 (or the pseudogene TRBV3-2), with 9 bases matching TRBD1. This CDR3 has 15 residues. Germline CDR1 LGHDT, CDR2 YNNKEL (reference sequence). The junction had 6 bases not matched to a gene; V was cut back by 4 bases and J by 4 bases. CDR3: CASSPGQGSADTQYF. CDR3 DNA sequence: TGTGCCAGCAGCCCGGGACAGGGTTCCGCAGATACGCAGTATTTT.

This rearrangement joins TRBV19 to TRBJ2-3, with 7 bases matching TRBD2. Trimming removed 3 bases from V and 8 bases from J; junction bases left unmatched: 8. In germline, CDR1 is LNHDA, CDR2 SQIVND (reference sequence). The CDR3 has 14 residues. The CDR3 DNA reads as TGTGCCAGTAGTATCTCAAGCGGGATTGCTACGCAGTATTTT. It encodes CASSISSGIATQYF.

V and J are TRBV30 and TRBJ2-3, with D tentatively TRBD2 (6 bases). The germline gives CDR1 GTSNPN, CDR2 SVGIG (reference sequence). The CDR3 sequence is 12 residues long. V was clipped by 4 bases and J by 4 bases, with 9 bases between them. This CDR3 reads CAWTRDSDTQYF. In nucleotides, the CDR3 is TGTGCCTGGACGCGGGACTCAGATACGCAGTATTTT. The full variable domain, its missing parts supplied by reference TRBV30 and TRBJ2-3, is SQTIHQWPATLVQPVGSPLSLECTVEGTSNPNLYWYRQAAGRGLQLLFYSVGIGQISSEVPQNLSASRPQDRQFILSSKKLLLSDSGFYLCAWTRDSDTQYFGPGTRLTVL.

The V call is TRBV9, the J call TRBJ1-1, with 8 bases identical to TRBD1. The J segment lost 5 bases and the V segment lost 3 bases, leaving 12 bases of the junction unmatched. The CDR3 sequence is 16 residues long. Germline CDR1 is SGDLS and CDR2 is YYNGEE. Here the CDR3 DNA reads TGTGCCAGCAGCGGGCCTCGACAGGGGACCAGGACTGAAGCTTTCTTT. Encoded protein: CASSGPRQGTRTEAFF.

The J gene is TRBJ2-7, the V gene TRBV6-5; TRBD1 matches 9 bases. CDR3 length: 14 amino acids. The J segment lost 3 bases and the V segment lost 7 bases, leaving 7 bases of the junction unmatched. The germline V gene encodes CDR1 MNHEY and CDR2 SVGAGI. CDR3 sequence (DNA): TGTGCCAGCACTACGGACAGGGGATACTACGAGCAGTACTTC. Its protein is CASTTDRGYYEQYF.

A single count supports this clone. The V and J genes are TRBV13 and TRBJ2-7, with 12 bases that match TRBD2. From germline, CDR1 is PRHDT and CDR2 FYEKMQ (reference sequence). J lost 2 bases, V lost 4 bases, and 6 bases had no gene match. This CDR3 is 16 amino acids long. CDR3 nucleotides: TGTGCCAGCAGCTCCATCGGACTAGCGGGAACCTACGAGCAGTACTTC. Its translation: CASSSIGLAGTYEQYF.